This is a list of T cell receptor beta chains from one sample in a study of T cell responses to AZD1222 COVID-19 vaccine. The assay was immunoSEQ multiplex PCR, and TCRdb's table has in-frame clones only and misses some. The profile shows around 99,000 clones, roughly nine tenths of them singletons. The sequencing used peripheral blood, collected 28 days after the second AZD1222 dose. The receptors were sampled from an adult who received the AZD1222 COVID-19 vaccine. Each CDR3 is given with its conserved first and last residue. The D gene is left open where the match is weak. The size field is filled for only some rows; it gives once, few, many or a size class.

v_gene: TRBV4-1
d_gene: TRBD1
abundance: -
j_gene: TRBJ1-5
CDR3nt: TGCGCCAGCAGCCAAGAAGGACAGGGGGGGAGCAATCAGCCCCAGCATTTT
CDR3aa: CASSQEGQGGSNQPQHF

v_gene: TRBV5-8
d_gene: TRBD2
abundance: -
j_gene: TRBJ2-3
CDR3nt: TGTGCCAGCAGCTTGCTAGCGGGAGGTGCAAATACGCAGTATTTT
CDR3aa: CASSLLAGGANTQYF

v_gene: TRBV6-5
d_gene: TRBD1
abundance: -
j_gene: TRBJ2-3
CDR3nt: TGTGCCAGCAGTTCAGGGGGCGAGAATACGCAGTATTTT
CDR3aa: CASSSGGENTQYF

v_gene: TRBV29-1
d_gene: -
abundance: -
j_gene: TRBJ1-1
CDR3nt: TGCAGCGTTAACCGGGGCCCTCGAGAAGCTTTCTTT
CDR3aa: CSVNRGPREAFF

v_gene: TRBV11-2
d_gene: TRBD1
abundance: -
j_gene: TRBJ1-1
CDR3nt: TGTGCCAGCAGCTCAATTAGCCGGGACAGGGGTTTACGAACTGAAGCTTTCTTT
CDR3aa: CASSSISRDRGLRTEAFF

v_gene: TRBV6-5
d_gene: TRBD2
abundance: -
j_gene: TRBJ2-7
CDR3nt: TGTGCCAGCAGTTACTCGGGCGGGGGAAGCTCCTACGAGCAGTACTTC
CDR3aa: CASSYSGGGSSYEQYF

v_gene: TRBV10-3
d_gene: TRBD1
abundance: once
j_gene: TRBJ2-1
CDR3nt: TGTGCCATCAGTCTTGACGGGACAGGGTCCTACAATGAGCAGTTCTTC
CDR3aa: CAISLDGTGSYNEQFF

v_gene: TRBV5-1
d_gene: -
abundance: -
j_gene: TRBJ2-7
CDR3nt: TGCGCCAGCAGCTTGGCCGGGGGGCGCAGCGGCGAGCAGTACTTC
CDR3aa: CASSLAGGRSGEQYF

v_gene: TRBV7-9
d_gene: TRBD2
abundance: -
j_gene: TRBJ2-3
CDR3nt: TGTGCCAGCAGCAGACTAGCGATGGGCACAGATACGCAGTATTTT
CDR3aa: CASSRLAMGTDTQYF

v_gene: TRBV6-5
d_gene: -
abundance: -
j_gene: TRBJ1-2
CDR3nt: TGTGCCAGCAGTTTACAGCGGGACACCAACTATGGCTACACCTTC
CDR3aa: CASSLQRDTNYGYTF

v_gene: TRBV2
d_gene: -
abundance: -
j_gene: TRBJ2-2
CDR3nt: TGTGCCAGCAGTGCGGACTTGTTCTCCGGGGAGCTGTTTTTT
CDR3aa: CASSADLFSGELFF

v_gene: TRBV28
d_gene: TRBD1
abundance: -
j_gene: TRBJ1-2
CDR3nt: TGTGCCAGCAGTTTACGGACAGGGGGAGGCTACACCTTC
CDR3aa: CASSLRTGGGYTF

v_gene: TRBV6-2/TRBV6-3
d_gene: -
abundance: -
j_gene: TRBJ2-7
CDR3nt: TGTGCCAGCAGTTTTGGGGTCTACGAGCAGTACTTC
CDR3aa: CASSFGVYEQYF

v_gene: TRBV5-5
d_gene: TRBD2
abundance: -
j_gene: TRBJ2-3
CDR3nt: TGTGCCAGCAGCTCCCAAGCGGGAGGGATGGATACGCAGTATTTT
CDR3aa: CASSSQAGGMDTQYF

v_gene: TRBV3-1/TRBV3-2
d_gene: -
abundance: -
j_gene: TRBJ2-7
CDR3nt: TGTGCCAGCAGCCTTTTCTCACGTAGCGCGGGGGAGCAGTACTTC
CDR3aa: CASSLFSRSAGEQYF

v_gene: TRBV5-4
d_gene: TRBD1
abundance: -
j_gene: TRBJ2-2
CDR3nt: TGTGCCAGCACCCCGCGAGGGGACAGCCACACCGGGGAGCTGTTTTTT
CDR3aa: CASTPRGDSHTGELFF

v_gene: TRBV11-2
d_gene: -
abundance: once
j_gene: TRBJ1-4
CDR3nt: TGTGCCAGCTGCCTAGGGACAACTAATGAAAAACTGTTTTTT
CDR3aa: CASCLGTTNEKLFF

v_gene: TRBV5-1
d_gene: TRBD1
abundance: -
j_gene: TRBJ2-1
CDR3nt: TGCGCCAGCAGCTTGCAGGGGGTTTCCTACAATGAGCAGTTCTTC
CDR3aa: CASSLQGVSYNEQFF

v_gene: TRBV4-3
d_gene: -
abundance: -
j_gene: TRBJ1-2
CDR3nt: TGCGCCAGCAGCCAAAGGTTAGAGACAGCAGGTGACTATGGCTACACCTTC
CDR3aa: CASSQRLETAGDYGYTF

v_gene: TRBV19
d_gene: TRBD1
abundance: -
j_gene: TRBJ1-5
CDR3nt: TGTGCCAGTAAGGGACAGGGTCAATATAGCAATCAGCCCCAGCATTTT
CDR3aa: CASKGQGQYSNQPQHF

v_gene: TRBV27
d_gene: TRBD1
abundance: -
j_gene: TRBJ2-7
CDR3nt: TGTGCCAGCAGTTTACAGGGGGCGAACTACGAGCAGTACTTC
CDR3aa: CASSLQGANYEQYF

v_gene: TRBV14
d_gene: -
abundance: -
j_gene: TRBJ2-2
CDR3nt: TGTGCCAGCAGCCGGACCATGGCCGGGGAGCTGTTTTTT
CDR3aa: CASSRTMAGELFF

v_gene: TRBV9
d_gene: -
abundance: -
j_gene: TRBJ1-2
CDR3nt: TGTGCCAGCAGCGTAGGCGGCAGGTCCTATGGCTACACCTTC
CDR3aa: CASSVGGRSYGYTF

v_gene: TRBV7-2
d_gene: TRBD1
abundance: -
j_gene: TRBJ1-5
CDR3nt: TGTGCCAGCAGCCTAACAGGGGGCGATCAGCCCCAGCATTTT
CDR3aa: CASSLTGGDQPQHF

v_gene: TRBV30
d_gene: -
abundance: -
j_gene: TRBJ1-1
CDR3nt: TGTGCCTGGAGTGTACTCACAGCCACTGAAGCTTTCTTT
CDR3aa: CAWSVLTATEAFF

v_gene: TRBV28
d_gene: TRBD1
abundance: once
j_gene: TRBJ1-6
CDR3nt: TGTGCCAGTTGGGTGGACAGGAGAAATTCACCCCTCCACTTT
CDR3aa: CASWVDRRNSPLHF

v_gene: TRBV5-6
d_gene: -
abundance: once
j_gene: TRBJ1-2
CDR3nt: TGTGCCAGCAGCTTGGGAACAGGGAACTATGGCTACACCTTC
CDR3aa: CASSLGTGNYGYTF

v_gene: TRBV27
d_gene: TRBD1
abundance: -
j_gene: TRBJ2-7
CDR3nt: TGTGCCAGCATTCGGACAGGGGTGTCATCCTACGAGCAGTACTTC
CDR3aa: CASIRTGVSSYEQYF

v_gene: TRBV24-1
d_gene: -
abundance: -
j_gene: TRBJ2-2
CDR3nt: TGTGCCACCAGTGTGCAAGGGGACCTCGGGGAGCTGTTTTTT
CDR3aa: CATSVQGDLGELFF

v_gene: TRBV27
d_gene: -
abundance: -
j_gene: TRBJ2-7
CDR3nt: TGTGCCAGCAGTACCTCCCCCCACGTCGCCTACGAGCAGTACTTC
CDR3aa: CASSTSPHVAYEQYF

v_gene: TRBV6-5
d_gene: -
abundance: -
j_gene: TRBJ2-1
CDR3nt: TGTGCCAGCAGCAGGGAATTGGTCTCGGACAATGAGCAGTTCTTC
CDR3aa: CASSRELVSDNEQFF

v_gene: TRBV10-3
d_gene: TRBD2
abundance: -
j_gene: TRBJ2-5
CDR3nt: TGTGCCGTATCGGGGGGGCGGACCCAGTACTTC
CDR3aa: CAVSGGRTQYF

v_gene: TRBV29-1
d_gene: -
abundance: -
j_gene: TRBJ1-5
CDR3nt: TGCAGCGTTTCAGGGTTCAGCAATCAGCCCCAGCATTTT
CDR3aa: CSVSGFSNQPQHF

v_gene: TRBV6-5
d_gene: -
abundance: -
j_gene: TRBJ1-2
CDR3nt: TGTGCCAGCAGTTACTCAAGGCCCGACGCGGGTTATGGCTACACCTTC
CDR3aa: CASSYSRPDAGYGYTF

v_gene: TRBV7-9
d_gene: -
abundance: -
j_gene: TRBJ1-2
CDR3nt: TGTGCCAGCAGCGCCGGAGGAATTCTTCTCGGCGGCTACACCTTC
CDR3aa: CASSAGGILLGGYTF

v_gene: TRBV6-4
d_gene: -
abundance: -
j_gene: TRBJ2-1
CDR3nt: TGTGCCAGCAGTCATGGGGATAACAATGAGCAGTTCTTC
CDR3aa: CASSHGDNNEQFF

v_gene: TRBV5-1
d_gene: -
abundance: -
j_gene: TRBJ2-7
CDR3nt: TGCGCCAGCAGCTTGGCTGGGATCTACGAGCAGTACTTC
CDR3aa: CASSLAGIYEQYF

v_gene: TRBV18
d_gene: TRBD1
abundance: -
j_gene: TRBJ1-2
CDR3nt: TGTGCCAGCTCACCAGGACAGGTGTCTAACTATGGCTACACCTTC
CDR3aa: CASSPGQVSNYGYTF

v_gene: TRBV6-2/TRBV6-3
d_gene: TRBD2
abundance: -
j_gene: TRBJ2-3
CDR3nt: TGTGCCAGCAGTGGGGGGACTAGCGGGAGAGGTACGCAGTATTTT
CDR3aa: CASSGGTSGRGTQYF

v_gene: TRBV28
d_gene: TRBD2
abundance: -
j_gene: TRBJ2-7
CDR3nt: TGTGCCAGCAGCTGGGCGGGGGTGGACGAGCAGTACTTC
CDR3aa: CASSWAGVDEQYF

v_gene: TRBV2
d_gene: TRBD1
abundance: -
j_gene: TRBJ1-1
CDR3nt: TGTGCCAGCAGGAGAAACAGGGGGGTGAACACTGAAGCTTTCTTT
CDR3aa: CASRRNRGVNTEAFF

v_gene: TRBV5-1
d_gene: -
abundance: -
j_gene: TRBJ2-6
CDR3nt: TGCGCCAGCAGCTTGTCTATACTCGGGGCCAACGTCCTGACTTTC
CDR3aa: CASSLSILGANVLTF

v_gene: TRBV29-1
d_gene: -
abundance: -
j_gene: TRBJ1-1
CDR3nt: TGCAGCGGCGCTATGAACACTGAAGCTTTCTTT
CDR3aa: CSGAMNTEAFF

v_gene: TRBV5-1
d_gene: TRBD1
abundance: -
j_gene: TRBJ2-3
CDR3nt: TGCGCCAGCAGCTTGGACGGGACAGGCACAGATACGCAGTATTTT
CDR3aa: CASSLDGTGTDTQYF

v_gene: TRBV27
d_gene: TRBD1
abundance: -
j_gene: TRBJ1-5
CDR3nt: TGTGCCAGCAGTCCCCGGACAGGGGCGGATCAGCCCCAGCATTTT
CDR3aa: CASSPRTGADQPQHF

v_gene: TRBV7-3
d_gene: -
abundance: -
j_gene: TRBJ2-2
CDR3nt: TGTGCCAGCAGCCAATTGGTACAAACCGGGGAGCTGTTTTTT
CDR3aa: CASSQLVQTGELFF

v_gene: TRBV11-3
d_gene: -
abundance: -
j_gene: TRBJ2-1
CDR3nt: TGTGCCAACGGTTTGGACTCCTCCTACAATGAGCAGTTCTTC
CDR3aa: CANGLDSSYNEQFF

v_gene: TRBV6-1
d_gene: -
abundance: -
j_gene: TRBJ2-4
CDR3nt: TGTGCCAGCAGAGACATAGCCAAAAACATTCAGTACTTC
CDR3aa: CASRDIAKNIQYF

v_gene: TRBV6-1
d_gene: TRBD2
abundance: -
j_gene: TRBJ2-3
CDR3nt: TGTGCCAGCAGTGAGGGACTAGCGGCAGATACGCAGTATTTT
CDR3aa: CASSEGLAADTQYF

v_gene: TRBV5-4
d_gene: TRBD1
abundance: -
j_gene: TRBJ1-2
CDR3nt: TGTGCCAGCAGCTCAAACCCGGGACAGGGGGCTTACGGCTACACCTTC
CDR3aa: CASSSNPGQGAYGYTF

v_gene: TRBV5-1
d_gene: TRBD2
abundance: -
j_gene: TRBJ2-1
CDR3nt: TGCGCCAGCAGCACCCGGACTAGCGGAACTTACAATGAGCAGTTCTTC
CDR3aa: CASSTRTSGTYNEQFF

v_gene: TRBV29-1
d_gene: -
abundance: -
j_gene: TRBJ1-4
CDR3nt: TGCAGCGTTGCCGGGTTGACTAATGAAAAACTGTTTTTT
CDR3aa: CSVAGLTNEKLFF

v_gene: TRBV12-3/TRBV12-4
d_gene: -
abundance: -
j_gene: TRBJ1-1
CDR3nt: TGTGCCTGCCGGGGGGGCGGAAAGGAGGCTTTCTTT
CDR3aa: CACRGGGKEAFF